What follows describes a single T cell receptor beta chain. Per germline, CDR1 LGHDT and CDR2 YNNKEL (reference sequence). V shed 4 bases and J shed 7 bases, with 5 bases lying between them. This CDR3 has 11 amino acids. The data derive from a study of blood T cell repertoires in COVID-19. About the research overall: PBMCs, B-cell-depleted T cells, or T cells were the source of the cDNA or gDNA that made up the material.

Grouping used clinical history reported by participants in a survey and questionnaire. Cohort 3 recovered donors had two negative PCRs, clearance, or symptom resolution. Sequencing used immunoSEQ multiplex PCR; TCRdb keeps in-frame clones, though not all of them. The sample carries 160,000 or so clones, around 84% recorded once. Sequenced sample: PBMCs or T cells enriched from blood (not recorded which). The V and J genes are TRBV3-1 (or the pseudogene TRBV3-2) and TRBJ2-1; D gene ambiguous. The sequence was obtained from a woman aged 45-65 years who had recovered from COVID-19. The CDR3 reads CASSLANEQFF. CDR3 coding DNA: TGTGCCAGCAGCCTTGCGAATGAGCAGTTCTTC.